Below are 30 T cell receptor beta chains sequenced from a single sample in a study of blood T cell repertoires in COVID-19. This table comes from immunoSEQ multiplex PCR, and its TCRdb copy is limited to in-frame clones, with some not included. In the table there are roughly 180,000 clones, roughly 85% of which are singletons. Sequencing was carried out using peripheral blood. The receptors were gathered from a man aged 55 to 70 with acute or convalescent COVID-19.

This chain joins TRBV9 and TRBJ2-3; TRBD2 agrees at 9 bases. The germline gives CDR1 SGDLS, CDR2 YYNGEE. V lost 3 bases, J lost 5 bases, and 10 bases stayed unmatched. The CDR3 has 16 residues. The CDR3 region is CASSASGLAPQDTQYF. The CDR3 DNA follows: TGTGCCAGCAGCGCCTCCGGACTAGCGCCCCAAGATACGCAGTATTTT.

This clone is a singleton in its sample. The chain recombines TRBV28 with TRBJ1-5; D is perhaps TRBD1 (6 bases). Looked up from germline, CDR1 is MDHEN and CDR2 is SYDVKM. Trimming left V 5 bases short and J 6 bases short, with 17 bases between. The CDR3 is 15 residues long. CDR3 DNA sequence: TGTGCCAGCAGTACCCTGGGGGGGGCGGGTCAGCCCCAGCATTTT. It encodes CASSTLGGAGQPQHF.

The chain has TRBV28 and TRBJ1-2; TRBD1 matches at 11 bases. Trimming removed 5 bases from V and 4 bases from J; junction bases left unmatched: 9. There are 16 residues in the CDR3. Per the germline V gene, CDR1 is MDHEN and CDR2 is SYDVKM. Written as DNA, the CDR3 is TGTGCCAGCAGTAGACCGGACAGGGGGCATAGCTATGGCTACACCTTC. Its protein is CASSRPDRGHSYGYTF.

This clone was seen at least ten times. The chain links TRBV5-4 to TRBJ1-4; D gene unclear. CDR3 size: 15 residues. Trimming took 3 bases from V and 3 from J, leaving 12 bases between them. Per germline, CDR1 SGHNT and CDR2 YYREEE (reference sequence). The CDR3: CASSSGGVANEKLFF. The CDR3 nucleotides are TGTGCCAGCAGCTCTGGCGGGGTTGCTAATGAAAAACTGTTTTTT.

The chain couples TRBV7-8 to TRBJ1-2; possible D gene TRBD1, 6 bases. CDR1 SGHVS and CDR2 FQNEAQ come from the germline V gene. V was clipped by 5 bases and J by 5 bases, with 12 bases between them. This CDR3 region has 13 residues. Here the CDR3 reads CASSPTQGYGYTF. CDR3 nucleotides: TGTGCCAGCAGCCCAACACAGGGTTATGGCTACACCTTC.

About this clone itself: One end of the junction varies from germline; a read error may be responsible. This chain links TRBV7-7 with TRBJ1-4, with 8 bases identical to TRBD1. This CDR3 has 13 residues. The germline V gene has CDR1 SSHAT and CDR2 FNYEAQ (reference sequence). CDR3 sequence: CASSQRTGEKLFF. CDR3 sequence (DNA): TGTGCTAGCAGTCAGAGGACAGGGGAAAAACTGTTTTTT.

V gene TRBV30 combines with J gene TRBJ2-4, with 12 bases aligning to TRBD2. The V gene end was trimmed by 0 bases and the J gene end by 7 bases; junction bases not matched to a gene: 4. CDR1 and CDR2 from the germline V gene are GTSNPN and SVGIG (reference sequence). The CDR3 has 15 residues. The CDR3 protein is CAWSVGLAGGNIQYF. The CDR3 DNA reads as TGTGCCTGGAGTGTCGGCCTAGCGGGAGGGAACATTCAGTACTTC. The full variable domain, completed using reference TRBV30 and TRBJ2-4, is SQTIHQWPATLVQPVGSPLSLECTVEGTSNPNLYWYRQAAGRGLQLLFYSVGIGQISSEVPQNLSASRPQDRQFILSSKKLLLSDSGFYLCAWSVGLAGGNIQYFGAGTRLSVL.

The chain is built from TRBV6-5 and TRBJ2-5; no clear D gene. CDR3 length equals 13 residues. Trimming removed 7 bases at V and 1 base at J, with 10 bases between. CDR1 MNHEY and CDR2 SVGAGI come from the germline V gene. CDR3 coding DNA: TGTGCCAGCATCCGGCGGCTCCAAGAGACCCAGTACTTC. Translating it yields CASIRRLQETQYF.

The CDR3 bases are TGCAGTGCTAGTCCATTAGCGGCGGGAAGCACAGATACGCAGTATTTT. Protein: CSASPLAAGSTDTQYF. J is TRBJ2-3 and V is TRBV20-1; a weak D match, TRBD2 (6 bases). Per the germline V gene, CDR1 is DFQATT and CDR2 is SNEGSKA (reference sequence). Trimming removed 3 bases from V and 0 bases from J, with 16 bases in between. The CDR3 is made up of 16 amino acids.

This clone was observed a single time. The CDR3 protein is CASSPTGPGSDSYEQYF. Here the CDR3 DNA reads TGTGCCAGTAGTCCCACCGGCCCCGGGAGCGACTCCTACGAGCAGTACTTC. The chain has TRBV19 and TRBJ2-7, with D perhaps TRBD2 (6 bases). The CDR3 contains 17 residues. Trimming pared 5 bases from V and 0 bases from J, leaving 20 bases between. Germline CDR1 is LNHDA and CDR2 is SQIVND (reference sequence).

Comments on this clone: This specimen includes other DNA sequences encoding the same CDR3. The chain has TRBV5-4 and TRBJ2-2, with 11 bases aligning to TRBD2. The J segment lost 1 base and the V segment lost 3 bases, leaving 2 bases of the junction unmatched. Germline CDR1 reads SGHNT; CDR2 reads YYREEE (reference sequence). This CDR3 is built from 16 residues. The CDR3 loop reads CASSSGTSGNTGELFF. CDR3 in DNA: TGTGCCAGCAGCTCCGGGACTAGCGGGAACACCGGGGAGCTGTTTTTT.

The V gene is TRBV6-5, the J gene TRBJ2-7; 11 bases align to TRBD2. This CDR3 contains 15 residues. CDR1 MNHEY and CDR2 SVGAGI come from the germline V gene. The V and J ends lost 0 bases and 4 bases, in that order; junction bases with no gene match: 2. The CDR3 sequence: CASSYSTSGKYEQYF. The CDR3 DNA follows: TGTGCCAGCAGTTACTCGACTAGCGGGAAATACGAGCAGTACTTC.

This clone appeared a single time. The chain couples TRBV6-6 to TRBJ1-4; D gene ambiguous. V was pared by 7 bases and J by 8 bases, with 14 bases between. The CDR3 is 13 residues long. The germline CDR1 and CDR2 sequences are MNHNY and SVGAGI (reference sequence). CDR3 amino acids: CASTDLSGEKLFF. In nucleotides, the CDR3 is TGTGCCAGCACCGACCTGTCCGGGGAAAAACTGTTTTTT.

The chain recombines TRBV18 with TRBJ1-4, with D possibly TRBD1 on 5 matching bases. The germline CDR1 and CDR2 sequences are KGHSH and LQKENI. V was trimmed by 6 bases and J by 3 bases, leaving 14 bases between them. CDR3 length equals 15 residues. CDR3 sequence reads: CASSRGGTANEKLFF. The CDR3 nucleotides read TGTGCCAGCTCCCGGGGAGGGACCGCTAATGAAAAACTGTTTTTT.

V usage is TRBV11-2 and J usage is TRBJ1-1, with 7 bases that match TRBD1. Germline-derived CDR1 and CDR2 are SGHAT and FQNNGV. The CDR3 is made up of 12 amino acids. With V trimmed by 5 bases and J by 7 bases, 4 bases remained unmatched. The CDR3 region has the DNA TGTGCCAGCAGCCGGGGACAGAATGAAGCTTTCTTT. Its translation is CASSRGQNEAFF.

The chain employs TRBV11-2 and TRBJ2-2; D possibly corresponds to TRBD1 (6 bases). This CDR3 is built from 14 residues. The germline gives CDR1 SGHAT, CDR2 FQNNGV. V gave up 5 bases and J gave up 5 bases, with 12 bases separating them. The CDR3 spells CASSTRGRTGELFF. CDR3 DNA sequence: TGTGCCAGCAGCACCAGGGGTAGGACCGGGGAGCTGTTTTTT.

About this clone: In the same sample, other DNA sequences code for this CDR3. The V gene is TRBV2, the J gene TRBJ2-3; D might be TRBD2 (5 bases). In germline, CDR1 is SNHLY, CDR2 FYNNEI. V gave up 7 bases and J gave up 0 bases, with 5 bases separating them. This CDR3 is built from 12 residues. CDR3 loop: CASTGSTDTQYF. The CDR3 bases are TGTGCCAGCACGGGGAGCACAGATACGCAGTATTTT.

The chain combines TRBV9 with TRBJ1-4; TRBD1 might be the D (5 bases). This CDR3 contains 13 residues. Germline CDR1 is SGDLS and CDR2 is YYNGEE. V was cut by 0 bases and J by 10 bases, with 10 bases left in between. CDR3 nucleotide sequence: TGTGCCAGCAGCGTAGGAGGGAGGGGAAAACTGTTTTTT. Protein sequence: CASSVGGRGKLFF.

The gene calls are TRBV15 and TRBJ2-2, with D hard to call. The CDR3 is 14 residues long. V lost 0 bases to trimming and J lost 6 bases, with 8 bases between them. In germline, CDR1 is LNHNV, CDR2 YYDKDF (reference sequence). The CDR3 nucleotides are TGTGCCACCAGCAGAGAGGCCCCAGCCGGGGAGCTGTTTTTT. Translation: CATSREAPAGELFF.

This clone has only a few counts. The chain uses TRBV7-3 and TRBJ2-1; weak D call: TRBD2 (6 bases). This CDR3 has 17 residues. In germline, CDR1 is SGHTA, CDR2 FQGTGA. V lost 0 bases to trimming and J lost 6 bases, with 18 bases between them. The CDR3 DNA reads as TGTGCCAGCAGCTTAACCCGGGACGGGGGACGGCGCAATGAGCAGTTCTTC. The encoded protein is CASSLTRDGGRRNEQFF.

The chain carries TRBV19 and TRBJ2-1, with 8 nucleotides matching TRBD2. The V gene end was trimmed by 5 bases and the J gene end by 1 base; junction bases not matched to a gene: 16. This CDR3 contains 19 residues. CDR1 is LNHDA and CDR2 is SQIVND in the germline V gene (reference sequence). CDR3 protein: CASSPGGGAAIGSYNEQFF. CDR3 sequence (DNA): TGTGCCAGTAGTCCGGGAGGGGGGGCCGCGATCGGGTCCTACAATGAGCAGTTCTTC.

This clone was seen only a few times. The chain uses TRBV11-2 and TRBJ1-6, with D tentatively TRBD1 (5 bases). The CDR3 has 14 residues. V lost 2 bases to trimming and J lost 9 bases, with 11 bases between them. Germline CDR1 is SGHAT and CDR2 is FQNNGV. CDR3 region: CASSLRGPGSPLHF. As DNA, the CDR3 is TGTGCCAGCAGCTTAAGGGGCCCGGGTTCACCCCTCCACTTT.

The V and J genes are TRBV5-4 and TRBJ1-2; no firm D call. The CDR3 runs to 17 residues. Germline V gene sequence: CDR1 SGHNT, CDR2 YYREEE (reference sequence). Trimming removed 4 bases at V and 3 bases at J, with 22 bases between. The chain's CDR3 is CASSLGSVGISDYGYTF. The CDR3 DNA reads TGTGCCAGCAGCCTGGGATCGGTCGGGATTAGTGACTATGGCTACACCTTC.

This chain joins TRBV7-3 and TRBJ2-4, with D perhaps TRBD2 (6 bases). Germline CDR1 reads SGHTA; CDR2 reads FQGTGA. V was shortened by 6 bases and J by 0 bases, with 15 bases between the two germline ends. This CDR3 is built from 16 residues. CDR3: CASSPVAALAKNIQYF. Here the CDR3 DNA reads TGTGCCAGCAGTCCTGTAGCGGCACTAGCCAAAAACATTCAGTACTTC.

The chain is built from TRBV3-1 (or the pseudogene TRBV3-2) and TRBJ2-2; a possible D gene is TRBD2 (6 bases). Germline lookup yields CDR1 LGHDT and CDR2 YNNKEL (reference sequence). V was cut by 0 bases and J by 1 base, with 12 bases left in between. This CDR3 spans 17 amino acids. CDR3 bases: TGTGCCAGCAGCCAAGATCATGGTAGCGGGAACACCGGGGAGCTGTTTTTT. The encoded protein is CASSQDHGSGNTGELFF.

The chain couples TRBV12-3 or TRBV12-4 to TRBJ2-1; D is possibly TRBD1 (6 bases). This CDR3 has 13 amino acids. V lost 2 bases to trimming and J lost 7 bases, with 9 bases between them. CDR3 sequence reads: CASSLQGWNEQFF. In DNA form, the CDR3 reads TGTGCCAGCAGTTTACAGGGGTGGAATGAGCAGTTCTTC.

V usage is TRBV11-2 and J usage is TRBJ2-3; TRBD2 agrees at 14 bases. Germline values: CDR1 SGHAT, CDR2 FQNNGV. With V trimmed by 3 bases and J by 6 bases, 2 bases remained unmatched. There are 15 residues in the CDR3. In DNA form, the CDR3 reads TGTGCCAGCAGCTTGACTAGCGGGAGGGTGGATACGCAGTATTTT. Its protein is CASSLTSGRVDTQYF. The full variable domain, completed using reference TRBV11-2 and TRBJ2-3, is EAGVAQSPRYKIIEKRQSVAFWCNPISGHATLYWYQQILGQGPKLLIQFQNNGVVDDSQLPKDRFSAERLKGVDSTLKIQPAKLEDSAVYLCASSLTSGRVDTQYFGPGTRLTVL.

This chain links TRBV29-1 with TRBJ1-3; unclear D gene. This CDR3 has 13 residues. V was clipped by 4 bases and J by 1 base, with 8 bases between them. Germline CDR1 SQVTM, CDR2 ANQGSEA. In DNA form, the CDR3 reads TGCAGCGTTGCTCTGTTTTCTGGAAACACCATATATTTT. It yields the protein CSVALFSGNTIYF.

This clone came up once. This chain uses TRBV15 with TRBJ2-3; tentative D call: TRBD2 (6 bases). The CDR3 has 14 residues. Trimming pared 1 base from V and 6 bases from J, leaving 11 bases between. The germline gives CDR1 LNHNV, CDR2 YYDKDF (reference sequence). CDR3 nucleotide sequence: TGTGCCACCAGCAGAGGGGAGGAGACGGATACGCAGTATTTT. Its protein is CATSRGEETDTQYF.

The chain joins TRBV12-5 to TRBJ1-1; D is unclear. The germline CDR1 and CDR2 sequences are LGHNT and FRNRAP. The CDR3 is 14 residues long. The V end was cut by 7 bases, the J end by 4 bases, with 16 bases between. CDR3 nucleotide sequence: TGTGCTAGTGCCCTCCAAGGAGGGATCACTGAAGCTTTCTTT. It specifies CASALQGGITEAFF.